The present TCR beta chain was sequenced within a study of T cell changes during pregnancy in multiple sclerosis (dated by TCRdb to 2018 to 2020). Study-wide context: The study examined how the T cell repertoire changed over the course of pregnancy in women with multiple sclerosis.

Libraries were constructed by the immunoSEQ multiplex PCR assay. In its TCRdb copy, this immuneACCESS table keeps in-frame sequences only and misses some clones. Where compared with another copy, unresolved V genes explain less than half of these, and the others have no known cause. The sample table contains 70,000 to 100,000 clones; only one count was recorded for roughly 90% of them. The ten largest clones represent 1.5% of the sample. In regard to this clone: It has no known antigen specificity. There are no base qualities to consult, and no much larger clone falls within one base.

The CDR3 spans 13 residues, from the cysteine through the phenylalanine. This entry keeps only the CDR3 DNA: 39 bases, framed from base 1. The germline V gene provides CDR1 MDHEN and CDR2 SYDVKM. The V and J ends are trimmed by 8 bases and 3 bases, leaving 14 bases between them. The origin of this receptor is a female donor with multiple sclerosis, enrolled in a pregnancy study. Recombination linked TRBV28 to TRBJ2-7; the D gene is unclear. Specimen: peripheral blood, collected in the first trimester of pregnancy. The DNA sequence reads TGTGCCAGCCAACAAACCAAAAACTACGAGCAGTACTTC. This gives the protein CASQQTKNYEQYF.